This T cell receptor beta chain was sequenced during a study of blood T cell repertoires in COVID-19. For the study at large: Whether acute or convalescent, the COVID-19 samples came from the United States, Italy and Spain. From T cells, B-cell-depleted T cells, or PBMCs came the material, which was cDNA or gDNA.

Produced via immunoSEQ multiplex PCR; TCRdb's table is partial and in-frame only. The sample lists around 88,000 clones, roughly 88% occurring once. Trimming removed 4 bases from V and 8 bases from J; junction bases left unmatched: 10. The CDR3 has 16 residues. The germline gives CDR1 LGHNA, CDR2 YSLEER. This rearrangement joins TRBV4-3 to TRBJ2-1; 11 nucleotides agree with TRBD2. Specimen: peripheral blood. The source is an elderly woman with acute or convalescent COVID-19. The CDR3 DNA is TGCGCCAGCAGCCGTTTAATAGCGGGAGGGGACTATGAGCAGTTCTTC. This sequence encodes CASSRLIAGGDYEQFF.